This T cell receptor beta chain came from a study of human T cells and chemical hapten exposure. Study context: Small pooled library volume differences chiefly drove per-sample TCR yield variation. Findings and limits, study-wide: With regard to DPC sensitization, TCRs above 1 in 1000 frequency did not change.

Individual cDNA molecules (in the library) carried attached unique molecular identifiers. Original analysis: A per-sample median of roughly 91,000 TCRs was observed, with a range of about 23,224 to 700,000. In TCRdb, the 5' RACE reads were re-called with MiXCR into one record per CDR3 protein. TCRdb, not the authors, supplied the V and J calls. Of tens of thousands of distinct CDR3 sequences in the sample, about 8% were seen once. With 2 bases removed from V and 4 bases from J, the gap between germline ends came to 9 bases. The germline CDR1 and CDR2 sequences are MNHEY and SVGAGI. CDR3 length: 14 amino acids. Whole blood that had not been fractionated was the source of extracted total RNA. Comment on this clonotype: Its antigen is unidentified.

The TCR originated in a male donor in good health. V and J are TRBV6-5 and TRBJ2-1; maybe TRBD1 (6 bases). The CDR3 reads CASSYRGRYNEQFF. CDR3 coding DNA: TGTGCCAGCAGTTACAGGGGGAGATACAATGAGCAGTTCTTC.